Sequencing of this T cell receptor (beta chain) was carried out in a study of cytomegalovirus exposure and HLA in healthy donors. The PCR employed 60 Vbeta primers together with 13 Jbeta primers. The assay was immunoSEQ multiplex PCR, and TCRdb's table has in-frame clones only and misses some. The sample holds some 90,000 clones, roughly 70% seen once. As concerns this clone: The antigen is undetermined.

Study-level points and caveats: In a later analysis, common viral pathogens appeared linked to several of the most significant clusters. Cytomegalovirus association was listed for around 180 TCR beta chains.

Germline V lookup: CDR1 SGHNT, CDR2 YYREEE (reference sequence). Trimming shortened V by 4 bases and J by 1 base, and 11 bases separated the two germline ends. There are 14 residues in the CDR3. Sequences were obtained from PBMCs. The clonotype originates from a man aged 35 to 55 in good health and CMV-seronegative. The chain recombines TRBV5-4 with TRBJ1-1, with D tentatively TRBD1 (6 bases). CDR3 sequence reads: CASSPRTANTEAFF. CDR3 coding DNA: TGTGCCAGCAGCCCGAGGACAGCGAACACTGAAGCTTTCTTT.